The T cell receptor beta chain under discussion was sequenced for a study of shared clonotypes between healthy human individuals (TCRdb year 2020). In terms of the full investigation: The cohort comprised two women and a few men aged 18 to 49 years. For each donor, three plates each were used for CD4 naive and CD4 memory, two plates were used for CD8 naive, and one plate was used for CD8 memory. Blood TCR repertoires of several healthy adults were deeply sequenced to estimate repertoire size and the extent of clonotype sharing between individuals. Libraries were prepared and TCR repertoires were sequenced by different laboratories using diverse techniques, in order to increase sequencing depth and limit assay-specific biases. Leukapheresis yielded between about 0.94 and 8.9 billion PBMCs per donor.

As regards this clone: Its antigen is not yet known. The record has no base qualities; no much larger clone is one base away.

CD8 naive samples were obtained by positive selection for CCR7 among CD45RO-negative cells, yielding a CD45RA+CCR7+ population from which TemRA cells were excluded. Healthy HIV-negative adults with no recently reported acute infections or vaccinations were included as donors. Every donor was a Caucasian adult living in Nashville, Tennessee, USA. Blood was obtained by leukapheresis, after which PBMCs were separated by Ficoll-Histopaque density gradient centrifugation and cryopreserved in liquid nitrogen vapor phase. Analytical flow cytometry was used to check the purity and quantity of each magnetically sorted T cell population. Genomic DNA was isolated from every sorted fraction and measured by UV absorbance on a Nanodrop 2000c. Summary of the overall study and its limitations: Sampling was restricted to blood, and TCR repertoires in tissue are likely to differ from TCR repertoires in blood. Naive subsets generally had larger estimated clonotype richness than memory subsets. Even with the large sequencing depth, rarefaction of the sorted-subset datasets indicated that sequencing was incomplete. Pairwise subsampling led to the expectation that sequencing depth would affect the degree of clonotype sharing among donors. The small number of donors limited the genetic and exposure-history diversity represented. Clonotypes shared by all four sorted-subset donors showed higher generation probabilities than non-shared clonotypes. Sharing across a few donors was observed for 5% to 6.5% of naive CD4, under 4% of naive CD8, over 2% of memory CD4, and about 0.4% of memory CD8 clonotypes.

V is trimmed back by 2 bases and J by 7 bases, and the junction contains 7 bases that no gene match accounts for. Based on the germline V gene (reference sequence), the CDR1 and CDR2 sequences are PRHDT and FYEKMQ. Measured from the cysteine to the phenylalanine, the CDR3 is 16 residues long. The only DNA kept is the CDR3, 48 bases in frame from the first base. Using the deep immunoSEQ assay, TCR CDR3 regions were amplified from genomic DNA by multiplex PCR. For each cell subset, the extracted genomic DNA was distributed evenly across all wells of several immunoSEQ 96-well plates, and each plate served as one replicate. For sorted subsets, each replicate PCR was loaded with 200 to 250 ng genomic DNA, equivalent to some 27,000 T cell genomes. Purified libraries were quantified with a Qubit 3.0 fluorometer, sized on a Bioanalyzer 2100, and re-quantified with the KAPA Library Quantification kit. A separate single-read 150-cycle Illumina NextSeq 550 flow cell was used to sequence each immunoSEQ 96-well plate. The study's processing was this. The immunoSEQ output contained only junctional sequences without quality scores, so filtering could not match that applied to full-length reads. To assign V/J genes and CDR3, sequences were annotated against IMGT germline references using PyIR, a Python wrapper for IgBLAST v1.9. Any read was removed if the V/J assignment was weak (E-value above 1e-6), the CDR3 was missing, or the read contained stop codons, out-of-frame junctions, or ambiguous translated residues. V3J clonotypes were defined as sequences sharing an identical inferred V gene, J gene, and CDR3 amino acid sequence. The percentage overlap between two repertoires was calculated by dividing the number of shared unique clonotypes by the size of the smaller repertoire. Richness of each repertoire was evaluated using RTK rarefaction, the Chao1 estimator, and Recon v2.1 estimates of unobserved clonotypes. OLGA was used to compute generation probabilities for all TCRbeta clonotypes that the gDNA method yielded from a few donors. The table comes from immuneACCESS by way of TCRdb, which keeps in-frame sequences with V and J called. Part of the clones is missing from these tables; in studies checked, under half for an unresolved V gene and the rest for unknown reasons. The DNA was the basis for D and trimming; V, J and clone size are from that table. The sample table holds about 2 million clones, of which about 95% were seen once. The top ten constitute more than 0.95% of the sample.

Source material: naive CD8+ T cells sorted from blood. The cell subset or site label, read with the paper, signifies: CD45RA+CCR7+. This receptor was taken from a man in his late teens or twenties in good health. The rearranged segments are TRBV13 and TRBJ2-2, with 10 central nucleotides matching TRBD2. CDR3 loop: CASSLTLAGAGGELFF. The DNA is as follows: TGTGCCAGCAGCTTAACTCTAGCGGGAGCTGGCGGGGAGCTGTTTTTT.